Reported below is one TCR beta chain. This sample was included in a study of CD8 T cells in Susac syndrome. About 0.5 to 1 ug RNA was reverse transcribed with random hexamers. TCRdb passed the immunoSEQ multiplex PCR reads through MiXCR, listing each CDR3 protein once. Among about 240,000 distinct CDR3 sequences listed, around 96% were seen once. Losses at the gene ends were 6 bases for V and 3 bases for J; bases not matched to a gene: 2. The CDR3 has 13 residues. The germline CDR1 and CDR2 sequences are MGHDK and SYGVNS. The sequenced sample consisted of CD4+ T cells from PBMCs. The V gene is TRBV25-1, the J gene TRBJ1-5; 7 nucleotides line up with TRBD1. This TCR derives from a human donor with Susac syndrome. CDR3: CASRGQINQPQHF. The CDR3 DNA reads as TGTGCCAGCAGGGGACAGATCAATCAGCCCCAGCATTTT.